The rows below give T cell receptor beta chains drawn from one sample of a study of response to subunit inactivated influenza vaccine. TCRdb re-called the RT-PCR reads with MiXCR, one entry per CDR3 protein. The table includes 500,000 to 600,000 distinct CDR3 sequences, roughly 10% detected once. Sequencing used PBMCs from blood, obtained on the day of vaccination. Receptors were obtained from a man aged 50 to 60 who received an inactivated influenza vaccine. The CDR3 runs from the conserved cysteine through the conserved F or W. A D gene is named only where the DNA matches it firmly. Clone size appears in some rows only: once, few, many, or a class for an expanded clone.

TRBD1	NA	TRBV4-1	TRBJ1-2	CASSPLGDRGSFAF	TGCGCCAGCAGCCCCCTAGGGGACAGGGGGTCATTTGCCTTC
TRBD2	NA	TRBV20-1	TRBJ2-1	CSARDPVGLAGAPTWNEQFF	TGCAGTGCTAGAGACCCCGTGGGACTAGCGGGGGCCCCTACATGGAATGAGCAGTTCTTC
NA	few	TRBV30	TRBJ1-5	CAWSVTGRLDQPQHF	TGTGCCTGGAGTGTGACGGGACGGTTGGATCAGCCCCAGCATTTT
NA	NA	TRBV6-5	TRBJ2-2	CASSYYPYMNTGELFF	TGTGCCAGCAGTTACTACCCGTACATGAACACCGGGGAGCTGTTTTTT
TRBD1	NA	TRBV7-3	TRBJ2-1	CASSLTAGTGNEQFF	TGTGCCAGCAGCTTAACGGCCGGGACAGGGAATGAGCAGTTCTTC
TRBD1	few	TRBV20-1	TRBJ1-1	CRPGQGEFWANTEAFF	TGCAGACCCGGACAGGGGGAGTTTTGGGCGAACACTGAAGCTTTCTTT
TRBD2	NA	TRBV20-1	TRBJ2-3	CSATAGTSRDTQYF	TGCAGTGCTACCGCCGGGACTAGCCGGGATACGCAGTATTTT
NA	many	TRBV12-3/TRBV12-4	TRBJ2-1	CASSPAWGAAEQFF	TGTGCCAGCAGTCCCGCCTGGGGGGCCGCTGAGCAGTTCTTC
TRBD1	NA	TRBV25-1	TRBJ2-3	CASSEDRGPWTDTQYF	TGTGCCAGCAGTGAAGACAGGGGGCCGTGGACAGATACGCAGTATTTT
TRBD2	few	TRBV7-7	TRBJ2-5	CASSLRTSGGAETQYF	TGTGCTAGCAGCCTACGGACTAGCGGGGGGGCCGAGACCCAGTACTTC
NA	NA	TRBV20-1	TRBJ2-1	CSARAPGLYNEQFF	TGCAGTGCTAGAGCCCCGGGACTCTACAATGAGCAGTTCTTC
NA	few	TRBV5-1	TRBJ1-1	CASSRTEGEAFF	TGCGCCAGCAGCAGGACGGAGGGAGAAGCTTTCTTT
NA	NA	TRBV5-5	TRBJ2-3	CAISSGLDSTDTQYF	TGTGCCATCAGCTCCGGGCTAGACTCCACAGATACGCAGTATTTT
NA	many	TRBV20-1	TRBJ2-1	CSASAGRSSYNEQFF	TGCAGTGCTAGTGCGGGTCGAAGCTCCTACAATGAGCAGTTCTTC
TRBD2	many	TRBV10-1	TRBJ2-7	CASSRGTSGLLNEQYF	TGTGCCAGCAGTCGAGGGACTAGCGGCCTATTGAACGAGCAGTACTTC
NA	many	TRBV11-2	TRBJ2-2	CATLMGRSNTGELFF	TGTGCCACCTTAATGGGGAGATCGAACACCGGGGAGCTGTTTTTT
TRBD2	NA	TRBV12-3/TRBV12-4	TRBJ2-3	CASSLVRAGGTDTQYF	TGTGCCAGCAGTTTGGTTCGAGCGGGGGGCACAGATACGCAGTATTTT
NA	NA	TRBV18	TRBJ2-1	CASSPLPRRGRNEQFF	TGTGCCAGCTCACCACTTCCCCGGCGAGGGAGGAATGAGCAGTTCTTC
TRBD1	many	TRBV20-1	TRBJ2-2	CSARGGQGNTGELFF	TGCAGTGCTAGAGGGGGACAGGGGAACACCGGGGAGCTGTTTTTT
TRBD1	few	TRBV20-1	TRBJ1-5	CSASLGGGSNQPQHF	TGCAGTGCTAGTCTAGGAGGGGGCAGCAATCAGCCCCAGCATTTT
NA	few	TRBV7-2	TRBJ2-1	CASISFPQGGEQFF	TGTGCCAGCATTTCGTTTCCGCAGGGCGGTGAGCAGTTCTTC
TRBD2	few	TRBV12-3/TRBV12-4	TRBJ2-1	CASSWASGNNEQFF	TGTGCCAGCAGTTGGGCTAGCGGGAACAATGAGCAGTTCTTC
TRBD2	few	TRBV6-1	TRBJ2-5	CASSDFTSGGPGTQYF	TGTGCCAGCAGTGACTTTACTAGCGGGGGCCCTGGGACCCAGTACTTC
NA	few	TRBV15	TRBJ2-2	CATSRDVDPRNTGELFF	TGTGCCACCAGCAGAGATGTCGACCCCAGGAACACCGGGGAGCTGTTTTTT
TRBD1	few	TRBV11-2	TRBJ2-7	CASSSTDRTDYEQYF	TGTGCCAGCAGCTCAACGGACAGGACGGACTACGAGCAGTACTTC
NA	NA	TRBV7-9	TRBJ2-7	CASSLKGHGSEQYF	TGTGCCAGCAGCTTAAAAGGGCACGGGAGCGAGCAGTACTTC
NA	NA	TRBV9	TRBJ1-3	CASSLTGRSSGNTIYF	TGTGCCAGCAGCCTAACAGGGAGGAGCTCTGGAAACACCATATATTTT
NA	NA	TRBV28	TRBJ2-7	CASRLIRDPSYEQYF	TGTGCCAGCCGATTAATCAGGGACCCCTCCTACGAGCAGTACTTC
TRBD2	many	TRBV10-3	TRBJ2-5	CAISVGTSGAQETQYF	TGTGCCATCAGTGTGGGGACTAGCGGTGCTCAAGAGACCCAGTACTTC
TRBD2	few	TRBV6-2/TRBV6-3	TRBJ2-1	CASTKWGLGTSGRSSYNEQFF	TGTGCCAGCACCAAGTGGGGGTTAGGGACTAGCGGGAGGAGCTCCTACAATGAGCAGTTCTTC
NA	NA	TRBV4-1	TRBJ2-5	CASSQYMLGPQETQYF	TGCGCCAGCAGCCAATATATGTTAGGGCCCCAAGAGACCCAGTACTTC
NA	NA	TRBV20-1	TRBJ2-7	CSASGGATYEQYF	TGCAGTGCTAGCGGTGGGGCGACCTACGAGCAGTACTTC
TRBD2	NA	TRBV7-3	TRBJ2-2	CASSLNSGRARGELFF	TGTGCCAGCAGCCTGAATAGCGGGAGGGCCCGCGGGGAGCTGTTTTTT
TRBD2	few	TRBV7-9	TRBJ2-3	CASSLYGTSTQYF	TGTGCCAGCAGCTTATACGGGACTAGTACGCAGTATTTT
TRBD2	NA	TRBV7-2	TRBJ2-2	CASSLAGVGRGTGELFF	TGTGCCAGCAGCTTAGCTGGGGTCGGGAGGGGCACCGGGGAGCTGTTTTTT
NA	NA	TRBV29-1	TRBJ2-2	CSAGRGSGGTGELFF	TGCAGCGCCGGGCGGGGGTCAGGGGGGACCGGGGAGCTGTTTTTT
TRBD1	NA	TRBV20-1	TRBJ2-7	CSAHGTGVSYEQYF	TGCAGTGCCCACGGGACAGGGGTGTCCTACGAGCAGTACTTC
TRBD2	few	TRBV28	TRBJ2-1	CASSFGSRGGLNEQFF	TGTGCCAGCAGTTTTGGTTCTCGGGGGGGCCTCAATGAGCAGTTCTTC
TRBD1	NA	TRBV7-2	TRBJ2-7	CASSLAGGVILSYEQYF	TGTGCCAGCAGCTTAGCAGGGGGCGTAATCCTGTCCTACGAGCAGTACTTC
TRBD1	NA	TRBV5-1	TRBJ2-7	CASSPGTVSNSYEQYF	TGCGCCAGCAGCCCCGGGACAGTATCAAATTCCTACGAGCAGTACTTC
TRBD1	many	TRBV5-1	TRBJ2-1	CASSWGTGAYNEQFF	TGCGCCAGCAGCTGGGGGACAGGGGCCTACAATGAGCAGTTCTTC
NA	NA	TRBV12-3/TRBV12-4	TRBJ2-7	CASSLDLPPYEQYF	TGTGCCAGCAGTTTAGATCTCCCACCTTACGAGCAGTACTTC
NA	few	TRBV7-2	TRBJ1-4	CASSFSGGREKLFF	TGTGCCAGCAGCTTCTCGGGGGGGCGTGAAAAACTGTTTTTT
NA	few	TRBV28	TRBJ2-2	CASSRKGLFVGRELFF	TGTGCCAGCAGCCGAAAGGGTCTTTTTGTGGGCCGGGAGCTGTTTTTT
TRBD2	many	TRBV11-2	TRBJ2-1	CASSPRASTSGSLYEQFF	TGTGCCAGCAGCCCTAGAGCCTCGACTAGCGGGAGTCTCTATGAGCAGTTCTTC
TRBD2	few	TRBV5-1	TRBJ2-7	CASSLDFRGLASSINF	TGCGCCAGCAGCTTGGACTTCAGAGGACTAGCGTCATCCATAAACTTC
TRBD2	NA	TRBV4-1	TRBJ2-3	CASSQDRGREDTDTQYF	TGCGCCAGCAGCCAAGATCGGGGGAGGGAGGACACAGATACGCAGTATTTT
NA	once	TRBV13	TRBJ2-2	CGSILTLGGNLTGELFF	TGTGGCAGCATCTTAACCCTTGGGGGGAACTTAACCGGGGAGCTGTTTTTT
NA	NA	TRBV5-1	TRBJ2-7	CASSLDQEGFSYEQYF	TGCGCCAGCAGCTTGGATCAGGAGGGGTTCTCCTACGAGCAGTACTTC
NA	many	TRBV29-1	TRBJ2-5	CSVVEGGQETQYF	TGCAGCGTTGTTGAGGGGGGGCAAGAGACCCAGTACTTC
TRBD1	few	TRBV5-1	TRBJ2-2	CASSFWDRATGELFF	TGCGCCAGCAGCTTTTGGGACAGGGCCACCGGGGAGCTGTTTTTT